This T cell receptor beta chain was documented in a study of tumor and adjacent non-tumor tissue in lung cancer (dated by TCRdb to 2016 to 2019). At the level of the whole study: The cohort included more than 9 adenocarcinoma, 2 squamous cell carcinoma and 1 small cell lung cancer patients. Ages among the roughly 15 patients ranged from about 31 to 80 years, there were some 10 men and 5 women, and disease was at TNM stage I to III. Sequencing generated a total of 130,000,000 or so productive TCRbeta reads, averaging roughly 4.4 million reads per sample. Bulk TCRbeta repertoires were compared between lung tumor tissue and matched distant non-tumor lung tissue obtained from fewer than 16 lung cancer patients. TCRbeta CDR3 sequencing was performed on under 35 paired specimens, with one tumor sample and one normal lung sample collected per patient. Study-wide findings and limitations: Tumor tissue showed significantly higher TCR diversity (inverse Simpson) than normal lung tissue, at roughly 390 vs 170 (P = 0.0075, Mann-Whitney U test). The methods do not name the sequencing platform or mention unique molecular identifiers. Only approximately 16 patients were included in the cohort, and the need for larger samples and more detailed clinical data was noted by the authors. Because peripheral blood was not sequenced, the blood TCRbeta repertoires of the lung cancer patients in the study went unexamined. A significantly larger cumulative share of the repertoire was made up by the top 100 clones in normal lung than in tumor tissue. Younger patients had significantly higher TCR diversity, and higher tumor TCR diversity was associated with shorter overall and disease-free survival.

A note on this clonotype: The antigen this receptor binds is unknown. The sample holds no much larger clone one base away, and base qualities are not on file.

Bulk unsorted tissue served as the source for RNA extraction, and RNA quality was assessed using a NanoDrop ND-1000 and an Agilent 2100. Newly diagnosed lung cancer patients without prior chemotherapy who had been admitted for thoracic surgery in China between August and November 2014 were enrolled as donors. Patients with previous radiotherapy or chemotherapy, or with another concurrent cancer, were excluded from the study. Surgical tissue pieces of roughly 1-2.2 cm3 were preserved in RNAlater solution and were kept at -80 degrees C until use. Libraries were made using multiplex PCR. TCRdb names Illumina HiSeq 2500 as the instrument used. TCRbeta libraries were constructed through three rounds of nested PCR with primers (Table S4) according to protocols adapted from ARM-PCR. PCR products of 200-500 bp were gel-excised and purified with the QIAquick gel extraction kit before sequencing. Per the source publication's procedure: Reads were cleaned using Trimmomatic, were merged into complete CDR3 sequences using FLASH, and were assigned to V(D)J germline segments using MiTCR. Clonal diversity was calculated as the inverse Simpson's index using VDJtools. In-frame sequences lacking a premature stop codon were counted as productive reads. TCRdb cleaned the public reads at Q25 with fastp, built clones with MiXCR and kept in-frame beta chains. Under each unique CDR3 protein, matching rows form one entry showing the most common genes and DNA. It is TCRdb's table, rather than the study itself, that gives the V and J calls and clone size. The sample table lists about 93,000 distinct CDR3 sequences, approximately 65% of them with a count of one. Clones ranked in the top ten supply about 17% of the sample.

In the germline V gene, CDR1 corresponds to SGHTA and CDR2 to FQGTGA. The junction carries 7 bases between V and J, which are trimmed by 2 bases and 4 bases respectively. The CDR3 runs 13 residues from the cysteine to the phenylalanine. The retained sequence is limited to the CDR3, 39 bases, with the frame set at the first base. The sequenced sample was lung tumor tissue. The clonotype originates from a man aged 55 to 70 with non-small cell lung cancer. The chain is encoded by TRBV7-3 joined to TRBJ2-3; the D gene remains uncertain. The DNA reads as follows: TGTGCCAGCAGCTTAGGGTTACCAGATACGCAGTATTTT. This sequence encodes CASSLGLPDTQYF.